The sample holds many counts of the clone carrying this TCR beta chain. Its target is unknown. Among ophthalmopathy patients, the Clinical Activity Score reached at least 3, the NOSPECS grade reached at least 4, and duration remained under 3 months. RNA transcripts were the template for amplifying TCR beta CDR3 regions. During a first-round RT-PCR of the TCR CDR3, the HTBI primer set was used. TCRdb ran MiXCR on the multiplex PCR reads and lists one entry per CDR3 protein. The profile shows around 240,000 distinct CDR3 sequences, about 15% of them singletons. This entry belongs to a study of T cells in Graves' hyperthyroidism and ophthalmopathy. Study at large: Staff took peripheral blood when the initial diagnosis was made, before any treatment began. Notes on the study in general: Clonotypes that were expanded in thyroid above 0.001 mostly appeared in blood too.

V shed 3 bases and J shed 9 bases, with 26 bases lying between them. The CDR3 runs to 17 residues. Germline assignment: CDR1 LNHDA and CDR2 SQIVND (reference sequence). The TCR comes from a woman aged 18-35 years with Graves' ophthalmopathy. The chain uses TRBV19 and TRBJ1-1; TRBD1 might be the D (6 bases). The sample consisted of blood. CDR3 sequence: CASSMRPRGPRRPQAFF. CDR3 nucleotide sequence: TGTGCCAGTAGTATGCGTCCGCGGGGGCCCCGTAGGCCGCAAGCTTTCTTT. Full variable domain (rest looked up from reference TRBV19 and TRBJ1-1): DGGITQSPKYLFRKEGQNVTLSCEQNLNHDAMYWYRQDPGQGLRLIYYSQIVNDFQKGDIAEGYSVSREKKESFPLTVTSAQKNPTAFYLCASSMRPRGPRRPQAFFGQGTRLTVV.